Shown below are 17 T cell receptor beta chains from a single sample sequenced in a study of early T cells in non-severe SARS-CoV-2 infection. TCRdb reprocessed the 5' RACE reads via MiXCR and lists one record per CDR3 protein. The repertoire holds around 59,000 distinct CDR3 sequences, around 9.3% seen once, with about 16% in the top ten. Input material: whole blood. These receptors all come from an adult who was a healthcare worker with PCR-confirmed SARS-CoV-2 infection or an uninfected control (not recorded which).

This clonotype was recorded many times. CDR3 sequence: CASSLQENTEAFF. In DNA form, the CDR3 reads TGTGCCAGCAGCCTTCAGGAGAACACTGAAGCTTTCTTT. The genes are TRBV6-6 and TRBJ1-1; D call uncertain. This CDR3 comprises 13 residues. Germline CDR1 and CDR2: MNHNY and SVGAGI (reference sequence). V was clipped by 6 bases and J by 1 base, with 9 bases between them.

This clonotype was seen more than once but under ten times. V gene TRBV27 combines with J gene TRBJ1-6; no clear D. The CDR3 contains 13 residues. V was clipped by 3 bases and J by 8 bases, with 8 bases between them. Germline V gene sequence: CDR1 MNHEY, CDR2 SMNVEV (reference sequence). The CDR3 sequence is CASSLARHSPLHF. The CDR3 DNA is TGTGCCAGCAGTTTGGCTCGACATTCACCCCTCCACTTT.

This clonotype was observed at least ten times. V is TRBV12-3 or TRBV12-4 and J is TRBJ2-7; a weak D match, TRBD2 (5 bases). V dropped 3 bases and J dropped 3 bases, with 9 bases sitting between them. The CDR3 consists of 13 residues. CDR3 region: CASSFTSLYEQYF. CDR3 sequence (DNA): TGTGCCAGCAGTTTTACTAGTCTCTACGAGCAGTACTTC.

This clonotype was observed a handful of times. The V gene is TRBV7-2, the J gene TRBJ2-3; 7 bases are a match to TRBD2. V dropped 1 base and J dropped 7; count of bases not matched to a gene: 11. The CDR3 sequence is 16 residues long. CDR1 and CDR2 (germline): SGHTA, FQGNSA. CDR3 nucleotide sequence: TGTGCCAGCAGCTTAGGGGGCGGGAGAGTGAAAAATACGCAGTATTTT. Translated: CASSLGGGRVKNTQYF.

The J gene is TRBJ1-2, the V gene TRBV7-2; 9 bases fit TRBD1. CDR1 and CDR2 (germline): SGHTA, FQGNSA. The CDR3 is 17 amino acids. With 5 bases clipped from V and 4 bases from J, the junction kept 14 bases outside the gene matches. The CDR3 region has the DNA TGTGCCAGCAGCCGAGCCCCCAACAGGGGGCCAGGCTATGGCTACACCTTC. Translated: CASSRAPNRGPGYGYTF.

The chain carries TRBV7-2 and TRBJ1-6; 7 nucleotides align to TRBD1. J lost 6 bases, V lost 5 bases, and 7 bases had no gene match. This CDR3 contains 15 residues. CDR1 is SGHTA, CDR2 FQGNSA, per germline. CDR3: CASSRQQGVNSPLHF. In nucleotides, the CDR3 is TGTGCCAGCAGCCGACAGCAGGGGGTTAATTCACCCCTCCACTTT.

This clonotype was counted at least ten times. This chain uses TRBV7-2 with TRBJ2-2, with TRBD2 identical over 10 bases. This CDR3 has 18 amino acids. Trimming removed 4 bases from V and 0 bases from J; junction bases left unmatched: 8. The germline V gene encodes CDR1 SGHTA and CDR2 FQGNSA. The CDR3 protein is CASSYSGLAGANTGELFF. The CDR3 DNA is TGTGCCAGCAGCTACTCGGGGCTAGCGGGAGCGAACACCGGGGAGCTGTTTTTT.

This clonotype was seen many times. The CDR3 sequence is CASSSTGFPQWGYTF. The DNA for the CDR3 is TGTGCCAGCAGCTCAACGGGGTTCCCTCAGTGGGGCTACACCTTC. This rearrangement joins TRBV5-4 to TRBJ1-2; D not certain. Between the trimmed V and J ends, which lost 3 bases and 8 bases, there was a span of 20 bases. In germline, CDR1 is SGHNT, CDR2 YYREEE (reference sequence). The CDR3 totals 15 residues.

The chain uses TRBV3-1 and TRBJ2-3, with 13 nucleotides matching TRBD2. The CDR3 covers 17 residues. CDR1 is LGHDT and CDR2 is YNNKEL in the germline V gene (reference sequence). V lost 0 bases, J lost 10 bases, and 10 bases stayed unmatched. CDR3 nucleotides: TGTGCCAGCAGCCAAGAACTAGCGGGAGGGCCGCGGGTAGCGCAGTATTTT. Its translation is CASSQELAGGPRVAQYF.

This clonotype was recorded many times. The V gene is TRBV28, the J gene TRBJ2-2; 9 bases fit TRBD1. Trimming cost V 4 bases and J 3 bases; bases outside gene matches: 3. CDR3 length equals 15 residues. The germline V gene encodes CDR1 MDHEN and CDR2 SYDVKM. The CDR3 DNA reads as TGTGCCAGCAGTTGGAACAGGGGGCACACCGGGGAGCTGTTTTTT. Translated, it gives CASSWNRGHTGELFF.

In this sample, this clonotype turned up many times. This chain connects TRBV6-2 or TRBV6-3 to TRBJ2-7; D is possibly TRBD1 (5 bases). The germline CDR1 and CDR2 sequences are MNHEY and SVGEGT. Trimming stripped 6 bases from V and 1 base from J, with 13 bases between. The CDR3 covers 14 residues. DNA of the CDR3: TGTGCCAGCAGCAAAATACAGGCTTCCTACGAGCAGTACTTC. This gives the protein CASSKIQASYEQYF.

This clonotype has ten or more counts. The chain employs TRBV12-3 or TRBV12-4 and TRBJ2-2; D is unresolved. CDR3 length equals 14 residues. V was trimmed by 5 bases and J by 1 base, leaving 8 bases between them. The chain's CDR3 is CASSPNRNTGELFF. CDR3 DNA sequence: TGTGCCAGCAGTCCAAACAGGAACACCGGGGAGCTGTTTTTT.

DNA of the CDR3: TGTGCCAGCAGGACACCCCTTAGCGGGACGTACAATGAGCAGTTCTTC. It codes for CASRTPLSGTYNEQFF. The rearrangement links TRBV6-2 or TRBV6-3 to TRBJ2-1; the match to TRBD2 covers 8 bases. The CDR3 is 16 amino acids. The trim removed 6 bases at V and 4 bases at J, leaving 11 bases unmatched. Per germline, CDR1 MNHEY and CDR2 SVGEGT.

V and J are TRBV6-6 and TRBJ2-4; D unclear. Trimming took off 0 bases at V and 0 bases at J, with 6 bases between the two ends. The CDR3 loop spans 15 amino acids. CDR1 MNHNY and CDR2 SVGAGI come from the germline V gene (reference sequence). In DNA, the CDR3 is TGTGCCAGCAGTTACTCGACTCCAGCCAAAAACATTCAGTACTTC. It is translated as CASSYSTPAKNIQYF.

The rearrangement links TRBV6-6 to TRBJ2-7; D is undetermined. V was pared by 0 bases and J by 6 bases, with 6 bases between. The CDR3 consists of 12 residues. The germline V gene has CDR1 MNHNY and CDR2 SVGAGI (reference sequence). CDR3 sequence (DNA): TGTGCCAGCAGTTACTCTTCTTCCGAGCAGTACTTC. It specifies CASSYSSSEQYF.

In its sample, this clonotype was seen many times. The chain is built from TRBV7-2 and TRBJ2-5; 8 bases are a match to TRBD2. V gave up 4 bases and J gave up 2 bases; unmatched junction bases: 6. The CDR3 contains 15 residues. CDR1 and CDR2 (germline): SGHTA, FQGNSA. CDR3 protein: CASSSAGVWQETQYF. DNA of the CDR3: TGTGCCAGCAGCTCAGCGGGAGTGTGGCAAGAGACCCAGTACTTC.

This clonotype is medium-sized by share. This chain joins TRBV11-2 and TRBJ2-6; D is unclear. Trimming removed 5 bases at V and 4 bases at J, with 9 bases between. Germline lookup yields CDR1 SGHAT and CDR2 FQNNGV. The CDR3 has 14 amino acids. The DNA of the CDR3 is TGTGCCAGCAGCCAGGACCCCGGGGCCAACGTCCTGACTTTC. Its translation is CASSQDPGANVLTF.